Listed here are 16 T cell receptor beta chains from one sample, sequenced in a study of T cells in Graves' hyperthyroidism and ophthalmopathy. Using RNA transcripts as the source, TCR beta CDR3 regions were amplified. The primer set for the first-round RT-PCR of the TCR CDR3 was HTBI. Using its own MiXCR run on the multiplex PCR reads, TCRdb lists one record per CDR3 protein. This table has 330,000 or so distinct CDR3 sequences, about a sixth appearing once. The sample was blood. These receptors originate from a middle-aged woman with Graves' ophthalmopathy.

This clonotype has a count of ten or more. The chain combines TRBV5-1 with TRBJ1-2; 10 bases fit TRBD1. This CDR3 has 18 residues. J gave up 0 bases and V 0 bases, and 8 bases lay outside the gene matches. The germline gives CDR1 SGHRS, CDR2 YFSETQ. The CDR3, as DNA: TGCGCCAGCAGCTTGGTGTGGGACAGGGGCCTCGCTAACTATGGCTACACCTTC. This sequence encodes CASSLVWDRGLANYGYTF.

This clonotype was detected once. In DNA form, the CDR3 reads TGTGCCAGCAGTTACGACGGGCCCTATACTGGCTACACCTTC. Encoded protein: CASSYDGPYTGYTF. The rearrangement joins TRBV6-2 or TRBV6-3 to TRBJ1-2; unclear D gene. From germline, CDR1 is MNHEY and CDR2 SVGEGT. Trimming cost V 2 bases and J 7 bases, with 14 bases left between them. The CDR3 sequence is 14 residues long.

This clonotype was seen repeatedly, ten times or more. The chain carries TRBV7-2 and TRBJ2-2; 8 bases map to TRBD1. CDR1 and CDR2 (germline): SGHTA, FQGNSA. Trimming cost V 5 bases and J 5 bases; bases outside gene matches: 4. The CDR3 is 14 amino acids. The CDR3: CASSRQGWTGELFF. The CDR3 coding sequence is TGTGCCAGCAGCCGACAGGGGTGGACCGGGGAGCTGTTTTTT.

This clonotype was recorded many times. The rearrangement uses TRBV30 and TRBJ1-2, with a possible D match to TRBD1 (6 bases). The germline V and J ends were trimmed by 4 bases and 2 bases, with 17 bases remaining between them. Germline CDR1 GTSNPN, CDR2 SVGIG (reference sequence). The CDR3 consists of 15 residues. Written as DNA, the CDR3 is TGTGCCTGGACCCCTCTCGGACAGCCGAACTATGGCTACACCTTC. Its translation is CAWTPLGQPNYGYTF.

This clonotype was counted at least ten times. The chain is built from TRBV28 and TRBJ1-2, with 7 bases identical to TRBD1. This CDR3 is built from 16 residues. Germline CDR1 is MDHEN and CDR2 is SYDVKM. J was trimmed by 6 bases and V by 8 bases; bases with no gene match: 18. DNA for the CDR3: TGTGCCAGCGAACAAGGGACAGATAGGTTTTTGGATGGCTACACCTTC. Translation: CASEQGTDRFLDGYTF.

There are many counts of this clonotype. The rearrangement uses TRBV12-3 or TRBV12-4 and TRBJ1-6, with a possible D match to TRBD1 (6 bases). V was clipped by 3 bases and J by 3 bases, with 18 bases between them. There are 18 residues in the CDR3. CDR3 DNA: TGTGCCAGCAGTTTTGGGGCCAGGGGACACGTCTATAATTCACCCCTCCACTTT. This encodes CASSFGARGHVYNSPLHF.

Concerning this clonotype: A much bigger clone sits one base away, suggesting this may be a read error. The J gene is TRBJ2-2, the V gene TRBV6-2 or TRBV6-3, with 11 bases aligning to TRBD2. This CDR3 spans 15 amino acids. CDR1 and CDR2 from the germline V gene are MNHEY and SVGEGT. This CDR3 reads CASRLAGAHIGELLF. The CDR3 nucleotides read TGTGCCAGCAGACTAGCGGGAGCCCACATCGGGGAGCTGCTTTTT.

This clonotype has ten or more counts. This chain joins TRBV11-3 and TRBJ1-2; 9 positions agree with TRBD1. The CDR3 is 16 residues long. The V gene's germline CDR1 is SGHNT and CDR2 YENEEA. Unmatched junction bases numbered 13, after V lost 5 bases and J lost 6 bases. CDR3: CASSTAWGGQGHGYTF. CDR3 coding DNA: TGTGCCAGCAGCACCGCCTGGGGGGGACAGGGCCATGGCTACACCTTC. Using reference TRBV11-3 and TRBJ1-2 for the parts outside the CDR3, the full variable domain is EAGVVQSPRYKIIEKKQPVAFWCNPISGHNTLYWYLQNLGQGPELLIRYENEEAVDDSQLPKDRFSAERLKGVDSTLKIQPAELGDSAVYLCASSTAWGGQGHGYTFGSGTRLTVV.

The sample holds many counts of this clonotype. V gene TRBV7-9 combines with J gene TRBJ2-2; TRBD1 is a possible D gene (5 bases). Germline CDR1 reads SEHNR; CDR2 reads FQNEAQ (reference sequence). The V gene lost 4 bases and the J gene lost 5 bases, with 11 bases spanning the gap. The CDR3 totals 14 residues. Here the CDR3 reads CASSSFRDTGELFF. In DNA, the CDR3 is TGTGCCAGCAGCTCGTTCAGGGATACCGGGGAGCTGTTTTTT.

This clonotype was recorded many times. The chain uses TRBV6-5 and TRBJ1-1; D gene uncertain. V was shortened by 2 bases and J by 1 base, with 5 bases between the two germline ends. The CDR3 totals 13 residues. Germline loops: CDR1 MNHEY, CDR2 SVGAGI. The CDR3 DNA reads TGTGCCAGCAGTTACGCCGGGAACACTGAAGCTTTCTTT. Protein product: CASSYAGNTEAFF.

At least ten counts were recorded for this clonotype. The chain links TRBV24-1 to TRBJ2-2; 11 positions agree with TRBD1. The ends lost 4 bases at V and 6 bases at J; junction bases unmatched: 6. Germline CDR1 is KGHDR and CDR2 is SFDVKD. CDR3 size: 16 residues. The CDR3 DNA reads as TGTGCCACCAGTGACACCGGGACAGGGGGGTCCGGGGAGCTGTTTTTT. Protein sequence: CATSDTGTGGSGELFF.

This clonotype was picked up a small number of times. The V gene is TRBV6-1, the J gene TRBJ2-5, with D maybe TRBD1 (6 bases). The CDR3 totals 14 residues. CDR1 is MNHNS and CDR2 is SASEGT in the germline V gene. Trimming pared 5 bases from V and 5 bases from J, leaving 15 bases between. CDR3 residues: CASSPTGRRETQYF. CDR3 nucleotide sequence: TGTGCCAGCAGTCCCACAGGGCGGCGCGAGACCCAGTACTTC.

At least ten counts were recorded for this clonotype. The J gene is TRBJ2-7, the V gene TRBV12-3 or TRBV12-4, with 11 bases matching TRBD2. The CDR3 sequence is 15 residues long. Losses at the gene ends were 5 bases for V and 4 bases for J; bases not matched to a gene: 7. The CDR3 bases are TGTGCCAGCAGTCTAGGGACTAGCGGAACTTACGAGCAGTACTTC. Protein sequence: CASSLGTSGTYEQYF.

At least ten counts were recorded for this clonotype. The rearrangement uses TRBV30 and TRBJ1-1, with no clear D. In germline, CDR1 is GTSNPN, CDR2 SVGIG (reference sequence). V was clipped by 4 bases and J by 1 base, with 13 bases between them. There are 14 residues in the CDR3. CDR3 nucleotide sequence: TGTGCCTGGAATGGGAACACCAAGAACACTGAAGCTTTCTTT. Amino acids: CAWNGNTKNTEAFF. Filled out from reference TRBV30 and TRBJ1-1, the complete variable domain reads SQTIHQWPATLVQPVGSPLSLECTVEGTSNPNLYWYRQAAGRGLQLLFYSVGIGQISSEVPQNLSASRPQDRQFILSSKKLLLSDSGFYLCAWNGNTKNTEAFFGQGTRLTVV.

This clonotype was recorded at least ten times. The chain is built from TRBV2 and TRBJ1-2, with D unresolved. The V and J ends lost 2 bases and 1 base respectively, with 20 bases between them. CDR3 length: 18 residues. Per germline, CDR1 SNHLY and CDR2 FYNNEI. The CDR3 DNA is TGTGCCAGCAGTGAACGAACGACGGGTTTTTCGGATAACTATGGCTACACCTTC. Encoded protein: CASSERTTGFSDNYGYTF.

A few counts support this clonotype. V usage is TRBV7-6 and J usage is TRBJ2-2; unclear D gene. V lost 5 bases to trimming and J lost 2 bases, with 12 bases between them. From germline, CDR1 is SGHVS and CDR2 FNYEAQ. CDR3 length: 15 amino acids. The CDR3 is CASSPRRVNTGELFF. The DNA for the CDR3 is TGTGCCAGCAGCCCCCGTAGGGTAAACACCGGGGAGCTGTTTTTT.